The rows below give T cell receptor beta chains drawn from one sample of a study of T cell repertoires in cytomegalovirus infection. What these receptors recognize is not known. MiXCR, run by TCRdb on the reads, gives a single entry per CDR3 protein. The table shows 750,000 to 950,000 distinct CDR3 sequences, with roughly 28% occurring only once. Sequences were derived from cultured CD8+ T cells from PBMCs, sampled from culture after CMV antigen stimulation. The receptors shown here come from a human donor in good health (CMV status not recorded). Some clones in this sample may be carry-over from other donors' samples. Each CDR3 is given with its conserved first and last residue.

V: TRBV7-2; J: TRBJ1-2; CDR3: CASSLEMGLGDYGYTF
V: TRBV13; J: TRBJ2-7; CDR3: CASSFSGYPDEQYF
V: TRBV5-3; J: TRBJ1-1; CDR3: CASSLEGGGPPRF
V: TRBV27; J: TRBJ2-2; CDR3: CASGSHTGELFF
V: TRBV6-5; J: TRBJ2-2; CDR3: CASSCPRTTFNTGELFF
V: TRBV27; J: TRBJ1-1; CDR3: CASSLYPEGNTEAFF
V: TRBV19; J: TRBJ1-2; CDR3: CASSPGSGGFYGYTF
V: TRBV5-8; J: TRBJ2-3; CDR3: CASSWNGTGPWDTQYF
V: TRBV6-2/TRBV6-3; J: TRBJ2-2; CDR3: CASSYGLATGELFF
V: TRBV7-8; J: TRBJ2-3; CDR3: CASSLAPTSGSTDTQYF
V: TRBV12-3/TRBV12-4; J: TRBJ1-5; CDR3: CASSRTGFGNQPQHF
V: TRBV29-1; J: TRBJ2-3; CDR3: CSGQLDGVTHNLYF
V: TRBV7-8; J: TRBJ2-2; CDR3: CASSPWASGGRTGELFF
V: TRBV28; J: TRBJ2-1; CDR3: CASSLGRLAGRHNEQFF
V: TRBV20-1; J: TRBJ2-7; CDR3: CSARDPIKQYF
V: TRBV12-3/TRBV12-4; J: TRBJ1-2; CDR3: CASSIVSGGYGYTF
V: TRBV27; J: TRBJ1-6; CDR3: CASSFQGLENSPLHF
V: TRBV11-3; J: TRBJ2-2; CDR3: CASSPISGVNTGELFF
V: TRBV20-1; J: TRBJ1-5; CDR3: CSAIDRGHSNQPQHF
V: TRBV2; J: TRBJ1-2; CDR3: CASTGSLYGYTF
V: TRBV4-1; J: TRBJ2-2; CDR3: CASSQEWVRADGELFF
V: TRBV2; J: TRBJ2-7; CDR3: CASSESSHYEQYF
V: TRBV14; J: TRBJ2-1; CDR3: CASSLTGGGLYNEQFF
V: TRBV5-6; J: TRBJ1-4; CDR3: CASSARGPPNEKLFF
V: TRBV4-3; J: TRBJ2-1; CDR3: CASSDGGQGSHEQFF
V: TRBV19; J: TRBJ2-1; CDR3: CASSNKGGYNEQFF
V: TRBV27; J: TRBJ1-4; CDR3: CASSTRDRGLGNEKLFF
V: TRBV4-2; J: TRBJ2-5; CDR3: CASSQELGTLAGIKETQYF
V: TRBV7-9; J: TRBJ2-3; CDR3: CANSLSLRLAGGPSTDTQYF
V: TRBV6-2/TRBV6-3; J: TRBJ1-5; CDR3: CASSKGAGYSNQPQHF
V: TRBV29-1; J: TRBJ2-1; CDR3: CSVEGSYNEQFF
V: TRBV19; J: TRBJ2-1; CDR3: CASSIVRDKYNEQFF
V: TRBV2; J: TRBJ2-5; CDR3: CANSEDRGLETQYF
V: TRBV29-1; J: TRBJ2-7; CDR3: CSVEDFKTGVSEQYF
V: TRBV23-1; J: TRBJ2-6; CDR3: CASSSLGADGANVLTF
V: TRBV7-3; J: TRBJ1-2; CDR3: CASRDQPTLGLGRGYTF
V: TRBV6-5; J: TRBJ2-5; CDR3: CASREGQSHQETQYF
V: TRBV6-2/TRBV6-3; J: TRBJ1-2; CDR3: CASQTGTDLYYGYTF
V: TRBV5-4; J: TRBJ1-2; CDR3: CASLDRSGGYTF
V: TRBV5-1; J: TRBJ2-3; CDR3: CASKPGGDTQYF
V: TRBV7-6; J: TRBJ2-3; CDR3: CASSWTSGGASTDTQYF
V: TRBV25-1; J: TRBJ1-5; CDR3: CASSDNGRETPKNQPQHF
V: TRBV6-2/TRBV6-3; J: TRBJ2-1; CDR3: CASSYPRDEQFF
V: TRBV25-1; J: TRBJ2-5; CDR3: CASSESGTRRETQYF
V: TRBV27; J: TRBJ1-1; CDR3: CASSLGLGGYTEAFF
V: TRBV7-2; J: TRBJ2-3; CDR3: CASSQRGVPSTDTQYF
V: TRBV7-2; J: TRBJ2-3; CDR3: CASSLQGMSDTQYF
V: TRBV6-6; J: TRBJ2-1; CDR3: CASSLRLAGGSYNEQFF
V: TRBV4-3; J: TRBJ2-2; CDR3: CASSQGLGAGELFF
V: TRBV27; J: TRBJ1-1; CDR3: CASSLTGFEAFF
V: TRBV12-5; J: TRBJ2-7; CDR3: CASGLPTGTDFYEQYF
V: TRBV12-3/TRBV12-4; J: TRBJ2-1; CDR3: CASSLLPEQFF
V: TRBV7-2; J: TRBJ1-4; CDR3: CASSLAQGFGNEKLFF
V: TRBV4-2; J: TRBJ2-1; CDR3: CASSQDNGVEQFF
V: TRBV6-2/TRBV6-3; J: TRBJ2-1; CDR3: CASRPAGRSYNEQFF
V: TRBV25-1; J: TRBJ2-5; CDR3: CASSFPAPGHRYQETQYF
V: TRBV7-9; J: TRBJ1-1; CDR3: CASSLALGQMNTEAFF
V: TRBV6-1; J: TRBJ1-5; CDR3: CASTEGVSNQPQHF
V: TRBV19; J: TRBJ2-1; CDR3: CASSILWEGGTGDNEQFF
V: TRBV7-2; J: TRBJ2-2; CDR3: CASSLREETGELFF